This TCR beta chain stems from a study of graft-versus-host responses after intestinal transplantation. Overall study context: The transplants performed in recipients were multivisceral, liver-intestinal, or isolated intestinal. The study gave all recipients anti-thymocyte globulin induction, then tacrolimus and steroids for roughly 3 years. Findings and caveats of the study: Early post-transplant declines in HvG were associated with peak levels of circulating GvH clones. In recipient marrow, GvH clones were found, and some appeared first in ileum or blood.

TCRdb keeps only in-frame clones here, not all; method: immunoSEQ multiplex PCR. The data show about 93,000 clones, 85% to 95% seen once. This clone was seen once. The antigen is not known. The CDR3 length is 14 residues. Germline V lookup: CDR1 MNHEY, CDR2 SVGAGI. The germline V and J ends were trimmed by 7 bases and 2 bases, with 12 bases remaining between them. The chain combines TRBV6-5 with TRBJ2-1; the D gene is possibly TRBD2 (6 bases). The sequencing used unstimulated CD8+ T cells sorted from spleen or lymph node cells, collected before intestinal transplant. The receptor comes from a human donor who received an intestinal transplant. In DNA form, the CDR3 reads TGTGCCAGCACTCGGGGGAGTGCCTACAATGAGCAGTTCTTC. Protein sequence: CASTRGSAYNEQFF.